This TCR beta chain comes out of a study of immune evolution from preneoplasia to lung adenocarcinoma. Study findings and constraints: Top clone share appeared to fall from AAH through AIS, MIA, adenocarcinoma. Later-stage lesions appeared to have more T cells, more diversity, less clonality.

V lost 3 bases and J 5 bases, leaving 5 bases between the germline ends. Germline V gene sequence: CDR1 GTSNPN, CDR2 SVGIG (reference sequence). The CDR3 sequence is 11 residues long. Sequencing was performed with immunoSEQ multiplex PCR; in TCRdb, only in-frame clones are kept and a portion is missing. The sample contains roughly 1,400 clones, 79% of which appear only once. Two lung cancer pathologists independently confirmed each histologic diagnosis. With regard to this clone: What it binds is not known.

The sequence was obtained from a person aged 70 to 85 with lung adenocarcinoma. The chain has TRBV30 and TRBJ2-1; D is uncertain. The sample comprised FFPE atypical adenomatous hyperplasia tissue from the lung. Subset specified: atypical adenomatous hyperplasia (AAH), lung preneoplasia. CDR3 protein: CAWSRNNEQFF. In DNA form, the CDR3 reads TGTGCCTGGAGCCGGAACAATGAGCAGTTCTTC.